Described below is a single TCR beta chain sequence and its context. No antigen is known for it. At one end, the junction sequence differs from germline, possibly due to a read error. TCRdb keeps only in-frame clones here, not all; method: immunoSEQ multiplex PCR. In the table there are 30,000 to 45,000 clones, around nine tenths of which are singletons. The record originates from a study of regulatory dendritic cells for organ transplantation. Study-level results: Naive CD4+ and CD8+ repertoires were highly diverse; memory CD8+ was most oligoclonal. Regulatory dendritic cells appeared to expand memory CD8+ clones less than mature ones. The authors noted considerable between-person heterogeneity in alloreactive memory CD8+ cells.

CDR3 length equals 12 residues. Germline CDR1 and CDR2: SGHAT and FQNNGV. Naive CD45RA+ and memory CD45RO+ CD4+ or CD8+ T cells were FACS-sorted. This chain links TRBV11-2 with TRBJ2-7, with a possible D match to TRBD1 (5 bases). This clonotype was sampled from a human donor in good health. Source material: naive CD8+ T cells from blood. The subset was: CD45RA+ naive T cells. The CDR3 sequence: CASSLDSYEQYF. In nucleotides, the CDR3 is TGTGCCAGCAGCCTAGACAGTTACGAGCAGTACTTC. Full variable domain (missing parts from reference TRBV11-2 and TRBJ2-7): EAGVAQSPRYKIIEKRQSVAFWCNPISGHATLYWYQQILGQGPKLLIQFQNNGVVDDSQLPKDRFSAERLKGVDSTLKIQPAKLEDSAVYLCASSLDSYEQYFGPGTRLTVT.